These T cell receptor beta chains were read from a single sample in a study of shared clonotypes between healthy human individuals. Data came from immunoSEQ multiplex PCR; TCRdb stores just in-frame clones and leaves some out. The table lists around 2.5 million clones, 93% of them singletons. The sequenced sample was naive CD4+ T cells from PBMCs. The receptor set was obtained from a man younger than 35 in good health. Some clones in this sample may be carry-over from other donors' samples. CDR3s include the opening cysteine and the closing phenylalanine or tryptophan. A D gene is named only where the DNA matches it firmly. Rows may omit the clone size; those that give it use once, few, many or a size class.

TRBJ2-7	NA	TRBV1	NA	CTSSQVDPGSIGSYEQYF	TGCACCAGCAGCCAAGTCGATCCAGGGAGTATCGGCTCCTACGAGCAGTACTTC
TRBJ2-2	NA	TRBV19	NA	CASLPGFTKSTGELFF	TGTGCCAGCCTCCCTGGTTTCACCAAGTCCACCGGGGAGCTGTTTTTT
TRBJ1-2	NA	TRBV18	NA	CASSPRTDLYGYTF	TGTGCCAGCTCACCACGAACGGATCTCTATGGCTACACCTTC
TRBJ1-2	NA	TRBV30	NA	CAWSSWRGSKGYTF	TGTGCCTGGAGTTCATGGAGGGGATCCAAGGGCTACACCTTC
TRBJ2-1	NA	TRBV14	NA	CASSPYPLYNEQFF	TGTGCCAGCAGCCCATATCCGCTCTACAATGAGCAGTTCTTC
TRBJ2-2	NA	TRBV5-1	NA	CASSLGPWNTGELFF	TGCGCCAGCAGCTTGGGACCCTGGAACACCGGGGAGCTGTTTTTT
TRBJ2-1	TRBD2	TRBV5-1	NA	CASSLWTSAGNEQFF	TGCGCCAGCAGCTTGTGGACTAGCGCAGGCAATGAGCAGTTCTTC
TRBJ2-7	NA	TRBV5-5	once	CASSTGGRRSYEQYF	TGTGCCAGCAGCACAGGTGGCAGGAGAAGCTACGAGCAGTACTTC
TRBJ2-1	TRBD2	TRBV27	NA	CASRGRLAGYNEQFF	TGTGCCAGCAGGGGGCGGCTAGCGGGATACAATGAGCAGTTCTTC
TRBJ1-1	TRBD1	TRBV28	NA	CAGGSRQGATEAFF	TGTGCCGGCGGGTCAAGACAGGGGGCCACTGAAGCTTTCTTT
TRBJ2-3	NA	TRBV4-1	NA	CASSQDQGGLPLDTQYF	TGCGCCAGCAGCCAAGATCAGGGCGGTCTACCTTTGGATACGCAGTATTTT
TRBJ1-3	NA	TRBV16	NA	CASSPWAGSGNTIYF	TGTGCCAGCAGCCCCTGGGCGGGCTCTGGAAACACCATATATTTT
TRBJ1-2	NA	TRBV7-9	NA	CATTGNGYTF	TGTGCTACCACGGGGAATGGCTACACCTTC
TRBJ2-1	TRBD2	TRBV9	NA	CASSVGLATSYNEQFF	TGTGCCAGCAGCGTCGGACTAGCGACCTCCTACAATGAGCAGTTCTTC
TRBJ2-7	NA	TRBV21-1	few	CASSAGLAGHYEQYF	TGTGCCAGCAGCGCCGGACTAGCGGGACACTACGAGCAGTACTTC
TRBJ2-1	NA	TRBV7-3	NA	CASSLSGGPAVF	TGTGCCAGCAGCTTAAGCGGGGGCCCAGCTGTCTTC
TRBJ2-2	TRBD2	TRBV2	once	CASSDRLAGLTGELFF	TGTGCCAGCAGTGATCGACTAGCGGGCCTCACCGGGGAGCTGTTTTTT
TRBJ1-1	NA	TRBV7-9	NA	CASSFPGGLGTEAFF	TGTGCCAGCAGCTTCCCCGGGGGTTTGGGGACTGAAGCTTTCTTT
TRBJ1-5	TRBD1	TRBV18	NA	CASSPQDRVQPQHF	TGTGCCAGCTCACCGCAGGACAGGGTTCAGCCCCAGCATTTT
TRBJ2-5	NA	TRBV27	NA	CASKARETQYF	TGTGCCAGCAAAGCCAGGGAGACCCAGTACTTC
TRBJ1-1	NA	TRBV28	few	CASSLSGMNTEAFF	TGTGCCAGCAGTTTATCCGGGATGAACACTGAAGCTTTCTTT
TRBJ1-1	TRBD1	TRBV7-2	NA	CASSSWTGGNTEAFF	TGTGCCAGCAGCTCGTGGACAGGGGGAAACACTGAAGCTTTCTTT
TRBJ1-4	NA	TRBV7-8	NA	CASSYGGDPTNEKLFF	TGTGCCAGCAGCTACGGAGGCGATCCAACTAATGAAAAACTGTTTTTT
TRBJ2-7	NA	TRBV28	NA	CASSLGRGQSYEQYF	TGTGCCAGCAGTTTAGGGCGCGGGCAGAGCTACGAGCAGTACTTC
TRBJ2-2	NA	TRBV7-6	NA	CATTFYGTGELFF	TGTGCCACCACCTTCTACGGCACCGGGGAGCTGTTTTTT
TRBJ2-5	NA	TRBV25-1	NA	CASARGSKETQYF	TGTGCCAGCGCCCGGGGCAGTAAAGAGACCCAGTACTTC
TRBJ1-4	TRBD1	TRBV23-1	NA	CASTQDRGNEKLFF	TGCGCCAGCACACAAGACAGGGGGAATGAAAAACTGTTTTTT
TRBJ2-2	NA	TRBV5-1	NA	CASSPGTNPTGELFF	TGCGCCAGCAGCCCTGGGACAAACCCAACCGGGGAGCTGTTTTTT
TRBJ2-7	NA	TRBV2	NA	CASSEQGVSYEQYF	TGTGCCAGCAGTGAACAGGGAGTGTCCTACGAGCAGTACTTC
TRBJ2-2	NA	TRBV5-1	NA	CASSSPFLGSGELFF	TGCGCCAGCAGCTCCCCATTTCTGGGAAGCGGGGAGCTGTTTTTT
TRBJ2-5	NA	TRBV9	NA	CASSDRASSAETQYF	TGTGCCAGCAGCGATAGGGCCAGCTCGGCGGAGACCCAGTACTTC
TRBJ2-7	TRBD1	TRBV28	NA	CASRSGQGVYEQYF	TGTGCCAGCAGATCGGGACAGGGGGTTTACGAGCAGTACTTC
TRBJ2-3	TRBD2	TRBV5-1	NA	CASSLGTSGSTDTQYF	TGCGCCAGCAGCTTGGGGACTAGCGGATCCACAGATACGCAGTATTTT
TRBJ2-7	TRBD2	TRBV5-1	NA	CASSLAGRYNEQYF	TGCGCCAGCAGCTTAGCGGGGAGATACAACGAGCAGTACTTC
TRBJ2-1	TRBD2	TRBV7-3	NA	CASSQTSGGGYNEQFF	TGTGCCAGCAGCCAGACTAGCGGAGGAGGGTACAATGAGCAGTTCTTC
TRBJ1-1	NA	TRBV7-2	NA	CASSPAGQTEAFF	TGTGCCAGCAGCCCGGCGGGGCAGACTGAAGCTTTCTTT
TRBJ2-7	NA	TRBV5-4	NA	CASSLRQSYEQYF	TGTGCCAGCAGCTTGCGACAGAGCTACGAGCAGTACTTC
TRBJ2-6	NA	TRBV14	NA	CASSQVKDSGANVLTF	TGTGCCAGCAGCCAAGTTAAGGATTCTGGGGCCAACGTCCTGACTTTC
TRBJ1-2	TRBD1	TRBV6-1	NA	CASSEKTGVPLRYTF	TGTGCCAGCAGTGAGAAGACAGGGGTCCCTCTGCGCTACACCTTC
TRBJ1-5	NA	TRBV7-2	once	CASSAAYSNQPQHF	TGTGCCAGCTCGGCAGCTTATAGCAATCAGCCCCAGCATTTT
TRBJ1-5	NA	TRBV18	few	CASSPSGSNQPQHF	TGTGCCAGCTCACCGTCGGGGAGCAATCAGCCCCAGCATTTT
TRBJ1-6	NA	TRBV18	NA	CASSPAQGGNSPLHF	TGTGCCAGCTCACCGGCTCAGGGTGGTAATTCACCCCTCCACTTT
TRBJ2-7	NA	TRBV11-2	once	CASRTGYEQYF	TGTGCCAGCAGAACGGGCTACGAGCAGTACTTC
TRBJ1-4	TRBD1	TRBV15	NA	CATSRGGTAYEKLFF	TGTGCCACCAGCAGAGGGGGGACAGCCTATGAAAAACTGTTTTTT
TRBJ2-2	NA	TRBV28	NA	CASSITGTPTGELFF	TGTGCCAGCAGCATAACAGGGACTCCGACCGGGGAGCTGTTTTTT
TRBJ2-5	NA	TRBV6-1	NA	CASSERADQYQETQYF	TGTGCCAGCAGTGAAAGGGCAGACCAGTACCAAGAGACCCAGTACTTC
TRBJ2-7	TRBD2	TRBV28	NA	CASSPAELAIYEQYF	TGTGCCAGCAGCCCCGCGGAACTAGCGATCTACGAGCAGTACTTC
TRBJ2-7	TRBD1	TRBV12-5	NA	CASGLVLGQSSYEQYF	TGTGCTAGTGGTTTGGTACTGGGACAGAGCTCCTACGAGCAGTACTTC